This TCR beta chain stems from a study of beta chain features in type 1 diabetes. General observations from the study: The question of HLA type influencing TCRB rearrangement was one that remained unresolved here. Among all four CD4+ subsets, Type 1 diabetes patients had TCRB CDR3s that were moderately but significantly shorter.

About this clone: The antigen remains undetermined.

Expressed TCRB transcripts were sequenced because the isolated RNA had all been reverse transcribed beforehand. Method: immunoSEQ multiplex PCR; TCRdb's copy keeps in-frame clones and lacks some. The table includes 300,000 to 450,000 clones, around 10% detected once. Donors underwent one heparinised blood draw, approximately 120 mL on average. Each sorted population was over 95% pure. Trimming took 0 bases from V and 4 from J, leaving 4 bases between them. The CDR3 consists of 13 residues. Germline V lookup: CDR1 LNHNV, CDR2 YYDKDF (reference sequence). The TCR comes from a man under 40 with type 1 diabetes. The gene calls are TRBV15 and TRBJ1-5, with D unresolved. Sequences were obtained from central memory CD4+ T cells from blood. Here the CDR3 reads CATSRDQNQPQHF. The CDR3 coding sequence is TGTGCCACCAGCAGAGACCAGAATCAGCCCCAGCATTTT.